A selection of T cell receptor beta chains follows, all from one sample in a study of T-cell memory formation after mild COVID-19. TCRdb called the 5' RACE reads again in MiXCR, with one record for every CDR3 protein. Counted here are about 140,000 distinct CDR3 sequences, 11% to 15% occurring once; the ten biggest clones make up more than 25%. Sequenced sample: PBMCs or a T cell subset sorted from them (not recorded which). The receptors come from an adult woman who had mild COVID-19 (a few samples of this study predate the infection). Cell type and time point are not known. The CDR3 runs from the conserved cysteine through the conserved F or W. A D gene is named only where the DNA matches it firmly. Size tells how often a clone was seen (once, few, many) or the class of an expanded clone, and some rows leave it out.

clone_size,j_call,d_call,v_call,cdr3_nt,cdr3_aa
.,TRBJ2-7,.,TRBV6-2/TRBV6-3,TGTGCCAGCAGTTACTCGAGTGTCCCTCTGGACTTC,CASSYSSVPLDF
few,TRBJ2-5,.,TRBV9,TGTGCCAGCAGCGACGACCCCCTGACTAGGAGCCCTGAGACCCAGTACTTC,CASSDDPLTRSPETQYF
few,TRBJ2-2,TRBD1,TRBV29-1,TGCAGCGTTGAAGTCTCACGCAGGGGGCGATCCGGGGAGCTGTTTTTT,CSVEVSRRGRSGELFF
few,TRBJ2-1,TRBD2,TRBV11-3,TGTGCCAGCAGCTTAGTGTACGCTAGCGGGCAGAGCTCCTACAATGAGCAGTTCTTC,CASSLVYASGQSSYNEQFF
.,TRBJ2-5,TRBD1,TRBV12-3/TRBV12-4,TGTGCCAGCGCCCGGACAGGGGTCCAAGAGACCCAGTACTTC,CASARTGVQETQYF
few,TRBJ2-1,TRBD2,TRBV19,TGTGCCAGTAGTATAGATCAACTAGCGGGGTACAATGAGCAGTTCTTC,CASSIDQLAGYNEQFF
.,TRBJ2-5,.,TRBV7-9,TGTGCCAGCAGCTTAAAGGACAGACAAGAGACCCAGTACTTC,CASSLKDRQETQYF
few,TRBJ2-1,TRBD2,TRBV30,TGTGCCTCCCGGACTAGGGGCGCGGAGCAGTTCTTC,CASRTRGAEQFF
once,TRBJ2-7,.,TRBV9,TGTGCCAGCAGCGTAGGGACTTCTACCTACGAGCAGTACTTC,CASSVGTSTYEQYF
few,TRBJ1-4,.,TRBV7-9,TGTGCCAGCAGCTCGTTCGGGACTTCCGAAACTAATGAAAAACTGTTTTTT,CASSSFGTSETNEKLFF
few,TRBJ2-5,TRBD2,TRBV5-8,TGTGCCAGCAGCTTGGCGGCGGGGGGCCAAGAGACCCAGTACTTC,CASSLAAGGQETQYF
.,TRBJ2-2,TRBD1,TRBV9,TGTGCCAGCAGCGTAGGAGGGGGCGTGACCGGGGAGCTGTTTTTT,CASSVGGGVTGELFF
few,TRBJ1-1,TRBD1,TRBV5-1,TGCGCCAGCAGCTTGGTGGGACAGTTGAACACTGAAGCTTTCTTT,CASSLVGQLNTEAFF
few,TRBJ2-3,.,TRBV12-3/TRBV12-4,TGTGCCAGCAATATGGGGGATACGCAGTATTTT,CASNMGDTQYF
many,TRBJ2-1,TRBD1,TRBV7-9,TGTGCCAGCAGCACCGGACAGGGCGGTCGGTTCTTC,CASSTGQGGRFF
.,TRBJ2-7,TRBD2,TRBV6-2/TRBV6-3,TGTGCCAGCAGTAGCGCTAGCGGGAGCTACGAGCAGTACTTC,CASSSASGSYEQYF
.,TRBJ2-1,.,TRBV24-1,TGTGCCACCAGTGGTTTCAATGAGCAGTTCTTC,CATSGFNEQFF
.,TRBJ2-7,.,TRBV6-2/TRBV6-3,TGTGCCAGCAGTTACTCTAGCGACCACTACGAGCAGTACTTC,CASSYSSDHYEQYF
.,TRBJ2-7,.,TRBV30,TGTGCCTGGAGTACAGTGCGTCAGGGACACGACGAGCAGTACTTC,CAWSTVRQGHDEQYF
few,TRBJ2-1,.,TRBV19,TGTGCCAGTAGTATAGACGGGGGCAGCTACAATGAGCAGTTCTTC,CASSIDGGSYNEQFF
.,TRBJ2-2,.,TRBV7-6,TGTGCCAGCAGTCGTCCGGTTGGGGAGCTGTTTTTT,CASSRPVGELFF
many,TRBJ2-1,.,TRBV4-3,TGCGCCAGCAGCCAGTCCGGGATGGAGGGAAATGAGCAGTTCTTC,CASSQSGMEGNEQFF
.,TRBJ1-4,TRBD1,TRBV5-4,TGTGCCAGCAGCCATGGGACAGCTAATGAAAAACTGTTTTTT,CASSHGTANEKLFF
.,TRBJ2-7,.,TRBV9,TGTGCCAGCAGCGTAGGTGTTAGAGGGCCTCCCTACGAGCAGTACTTC,CASSVGVRGPPYEQYF
few,TRBJ2-7,TRBD1,TRBV5-1,TGCGCCAGCAGCTTGGACGGGGACAGGGTAAACTCCTACGAGCAGTACTTC,CASSLDGDRVNSYEQYF
.,TRBJ2-1,.,TRBV5-1,TGCGCCAGCAGCCCCTGGGGGAACTACAATGAGCAGTTCTTC,CASSPWGNYNEQFF
.,TRBJ2-1,.,TRBV24-1,TGTGCCACCAGTGGCCTCCAGGAGGACCCCTACAATGAGCAGTTCTTC,CATSGLQEDPYNEQFF
.,TRBJ1-1,.,TRBV12-3/TRBV12-4,TGTGCCTCCCAGTGGCAGGGTGGGACTGAAGCTTTCTTT,CASQWQGGTEAFF
.,TRBJ2-3,.,TRBV4-1,TGCGCCAGCAGCCAAGGTCCGGGAGCGAGCACAGATACGCAGTATTTT,CASSQGPGASTDTQYF
few,TRBJ1-1,.,TRBV7-9,TGTGCCAGCAGCTTAGGTCCACAGGGAATCGACACTGAAGCTTTCTTT,CASSLGPQGIDTEAFF
few,TRBJ2-7,.,TRBV9,TGTGCCAGCAGCGTAGGGGTTAGCTCCTACGAGCAGTACTTC,CASSVGVSSYEQYF
.,TRBJ2-2,.,TRBV7-9,TGTGCCAGCAGCCCGCCCGGGGCGATGATAAACACCGGGGAGCTGTTTTTT,CASSPPGAMINTGELFF
.,TRBJ1-1,.,TRBV7-8,TGTGCCAGCAGCTCGGAAAGGAACACTGAAGCTTTCTTT,CASSSERNTEAFF
few,TRBJ2-3,TRBD1,TRBV7-9,TGTGCCAGCAGCCCGCGGACAGGGAAGGGGAGCACAGATACGCAGTATTTT,CASSPRTGKGSTDTQYF
few,TRBJ1-1,.,TRBV2,TGTGCCAGCGGGGGGTCCCGCGAGGTGGACACTGAAGCTTTCTTT,CASGGSREVDTEAFF
few,TRBJ2-7,TRBD2,TRBV24-1,TGTGCCACCAGTGATTTGGTTAGCGGGCTTTACGAGCAGTACTTC,CATSDLVSGLYEQYF
.,TRBJ2-3,.,TRBV14,TGTGCCAGCAGCCCCCGACGGGAAGATACGCAGTATTTT,CASSPRREDTQYF
.,TRBJ2-1,TRBD2,TRBV29-1,TGCAGCGTTTGTATACCCGGCGGGAGGGCCGGGTTCAATGAGCAGTTCTTC,CSVCIPGGRAGFNEQFF
.,TRBJ1-2,TRBD1,TRBV20-1,TGCAGTGCTAGAAGCCGGGACAGGGCAAAAGTTTACTATGGCTACACCTTC,CSARSRDRAKVYYGYTF
.,TRBJ2-7,TRBD1,TRBV4-1,TGCGCCAGCAGCCCCCTGGACAGGGAAATCCGCGAGCAGTACTTC,CASSPLDREIREQYF
many,TRBJ2-5,.,TRBV7-9,TGTGCCAGCAGCTTAGGACCACCCCAAGAGACCCAGTACTTC,CASSLGPPQETQYF
few,TRBJ1-2,.,TRBV5-1,TGCGCCAGCAGCTTGGAACCAGGAGAAAGGAACTATGGCTACACCTTC,CASSLEPGERNYGYTF
.,TRBJ1-1,.,TRBV12-3/TRBV12-4,TGTGCCAGCAGTTTCTCCCCTACCCCTGAAGCTTTCTTT,CASSFSPTPEAFF
.,TRBJ2-3,.,TRBV9,TGTGCCAGCAGCGTGAACCGTTTCGGGAAAGCCGAGGGAACCACAGATACGCAGTATTTT,CASSVNRFGKAEGTTDTQYF
few,TRBJ1-1,.,TRBV7-9,TGTGCCAGCAGCCCCCCCATAACGACCCTTGAAGCTTTCTTT,CASSPPITTLEAFF
few,TRBJ2-7,TRBD1,TRBV19,TGTGCCAGTAGTTCTGACAGGGGTACCTACGAGCAGTACTTC,CASSSDRGTYEQYF
many,TRBJ1-2,.,TRBV11-2,TGTGCCAGCAGCTTAGACGGAGGGCTCGGGTCCTATGGCTACACCTTC,CASSLDGGLGSYGYTF
.,TRBJ2-1,TRBD2,TRBV12-3/TRBV12-4,TGTGCCAGCAGACCCCCCTGGCGGGAGGGCCGCGATGAGCAGTTCTTC,CASRPPWREGRDEQFF
.,TRBJ2-1,TRBD2,TRBV12-3/TRBV12-4,TGTGCCAGCAGTTCCGCGGGGGGTTTTGCGGAGCAGTTCTTC,CASSSAGGFAEQFF
.,TRBJ2-1,TRBD2,TRBV20-1,TGCAGTGCCAGGGAGGCTAGCGGGAGTTGGAATGAGCAGTTCTTC,CSAREASGSWNEQFF
.,TRBJ2-5,TRBD2,TRBV4-3,TGCGCCAGCAGCCAAGATCCCAGATCCGACTCCTACCTAGCGGACCAAGAGACCCAGTACTTC,CASSQDPRSDSYLADQETQYF
many,TRBJ1-1,.,TRBV20-1,TGCAGTGCTAGAGATGGGGGGGCTGTCACTGAAGCTTTCTTT,CSARDGGAVTEAFF
.,TRBJ2-3,.,TRBV20-1,TGCAGTGCCCCACACTCCCCTCCCGAGGGCACGCAGTATTTT,CSAPHSPPEGTQYF
.,TRBJ1-2,.,TRBV7-6,TGTGCCAGCAGCCCATCCGGGACTCGAGAAGGCTACACCTTC,CASSPSGTREGYTF
many,TRBJ1-1,.,TRBV27,TGTGCCAGCACTCCGTTAGGGGTTAGTGGTCGATACACTGAAGCTTTCTTT,CASTPLGVSGRYTEAFF